Below are 27 T cell receptor beta chains sequenced from a single sample in a study of control samples from healthy donors and cancer patients. The method was immunoSEQ multiplex PCR; TCRdb's version includes in-frame clones alone and lacks a portion of them. The sample yields approximately 3,200 clones, 75% to 80% seen once. The sequenced sample was formalin-fixed, paraffin-embedded tissue. The receptors stem from a male donor with melanoma.

The chain joins TRBV4-1 to TRBJ2-3; possible D gene TRBD2, 5 bases. The V end lost 4 bases, the J end lost 2 bases, and 10 bases lay between the germline ends. This CDR3 is built from 14 residues. Germline V lookup: CDR1 MGHRA, CDR2 YSYEKL. CDR3 residues: CASSLSGDTDTQYF. In DNA, the CDR3 is TGCGCCAGCAGCCTAAGCGGAGACACAGATACGCAGTATTTT.

This chain uses TRBV24-1 with TRBJ2-3; 12 nucleotides line up with TRBD2. V dropped 3 bases and J dropped 4; count of bases not matched to a gene: 4. CDR3 length: 16 amino acids. Looked up from germline, CDR1 is KGHDR and CDR2 is SFDVKD. The CDR3 protein is CATSDRLAGDADTQYF. The CDR3 DNA sequence: TGTGCCACCAGTGATCGACTAGCGGGAGATGCAGATACGCAGTATTTT.

The gene calls are TRBV18 and TRBJ1-4; D remains ambiguous. The CDR3 loop spans 18 amino acids. Germline values: CDR1 KGHSH, CDR2 LQKENI. V dropped 6 bases and J dropped 7 bases, with 27 bases sitting between them. The CDR3, as DNA: TGTGCCAGCTCTTTGATCGGAACGTTTGAAGGGATGGGTGAAAAACTGTTTTTT. Encoded protein: CASSLIGTFEGMGEKLFF.

V and J are TRBV2 and TRBJ2-7, with D possibly TRBD1 on 5 matching bases. The CDR3 covers 13 residues. Deletions cut 7 bases from V and 2 bases from J, with 12 bases between. The germline V gene has CDR1 SNHLY and CDR2 FYNNEI. CDR3 sequence reads: CASTPQGTYEQYF. The DNA of the CDR3 is TGTGCCAGCACCCCTCAGGGCACCTACGAGCAGTACTTC.

The chain couples TRBV29-1 to TRBJ2-7; D is ambiguous. The CDR3 is 10 amino acids. V lost 7 bases to trimming and J lost 1 base, with 5 bases between them. Germline CDR1 is SQVTM and CDR2 is ANQGSEA. The CDR3 DNA reads as TGCAGCGAAGGTTCCTACGAGCAGTACTTC. This gives the protein CSEGSYEQYF.

The J gene is TRBJ2-1, the V gene TRBV12-3 or TRBV12-4; D unclear. V shed 1 base and J shed 6 bases, with 7 bases lying between them. CDR3 length equals 13 residues. Here the CDR3 reads CASSLGLLNEQFF. DNA for the CDR3: TGTGCCAGCAGTTTAGGACTCCTCAATGAGCAGTTCTTC.

The rearrangement uses TRBV4-1 and TRBJ2-7; either TRBD1 or TRBD2 may fit D (5 bases each). There are 14 residues in the CDR3. Per germline, CDR1 MGHRA and CDR2 YSYEKL. The V and J ends lost 5 bases and 3 bases respectively, with 14 bases between them. CDR3 amino acids: CASSAGTNLYEQYF. CDR3 in DNA: TGCGCCAGCAGCGCCGGGACCAATCTCTACGAGCAGTACTTC.

The V gene is TRBV6-5, the J gene TRBJ1-5; D call uncertain. Germline V gene data show CDR1 as MNHEY and CDR2 as SVGAGI. The length of the CDR3 is 15 residues. Trimming removed 6 bases at V and 0 bases at J, with 12 bases between. In DNA form, the CDR3 reads TGTGCCAGCAGGTGGTTGGACTATAGCAATCAGCCCCAGCATTTT. This encodes CASRWLDYSNQPQHF.

The chain uses TRBV7-9 and TRBJ2-5, with 10 bases that match TRBD1. The CDR3 extends over 14 amino acids. The trim removed 10 bases at V and 1 base at J, leaving 6 bases unmatched. Germline V lookup: CDR1 SEHNR, CDR2 FQNEAQ (reference sequence). As DNA, the CDR3 is TGTGCCACCCGTAGACAGGGGGCCCAAGAGACCCAGTACTTC. It yields the protein CATRRQGAQETQYF.

The chain is built from TRBV10-1 and TRBJ2-1; D is tentatively TRBD1 or TRBD2 (5 bases each). Germline CDR1 and CDR2: WNHNN and SYGVQD (reference sequence). The length of the CDR3 is 16 residues. Trimming shortened V by 4 bases and J by 3 bases, and 16 bases separated the two germline ends. The CDR3 region is CASSVPPGQCYNEQFF. The CDR3 DNA is TGCGCCAGCAGTGTGCCCCCGGGGCAGTGCTACAATGAGCAGTTCTTC.

This chain uses TRBV2 with TRBJ2-5; TRBD1 matches at 7 bases. The V gene end was trimmed by 5 bases and the J gene end by 3 bases; junction bases not matched to a gene: 3. Germline V gene data show CDR1 as SNHLY and CDR2 as FYNNEI. This CDR3 has 13 residues. The CDR3 is CASSFRGKETQYF. The CDR3, as DNA: TGTGCCAGCAGTTTCAGGGGGAAAGAGACCCAGTACTTC.

The chain combines TRBV25-1 with TRBJ2-1, with 9 bases aligning to TRBD2. J was trimmed by 9 bases and V by 5 bases; bases with no gene match: 8. Per germline, CDR1 MGHDK and CDR2 SYGVNS. The CDR3 loop spans 14 amino acids. The CDR3 protein is CASSRLAGAPEQFF. The CDR3 nucleotides read TGTGCCAGCAGTCGATTAGCGGGAGCCCCTGAGCAGTTCTTC.

The chain uses TRBV3-1 (or the pseudogene TRBV3-2) and TRBJ2-3; 7 bases line up with TRBD2. The CDR3 is made up of 16 amino acids. Germline-derived CDR1 and CDR2 are LGHDT and YNNKEL (reference sequence). The J segment lost 5 bases and the V segment lost 4 bases, leaving 12 bases of the junction unmatched. The CDR3, as DNA: TGTGCCAGCAGCCGAACCCGGGGCGGGAGAGGAGATACGCAGTATTTT. As protein: CASSRTRGGRGDTQYF.

The V call is TRBV29-1, the J call TRBJ2-2, with 11 positions matching TRBD1. The CDR3 is 15 amino acids. After removal of 6 bases from V and 5 bases from J, the junction contained 8 bases not matched to a gene. Germline V gene data show CDR1 as SQVTM and CDR2 as ANQGSEA. CDR3 coding DNA: TGCAGCGTGACGGGGACAGGGGGATTAACCGGGGAGCTGTTTTTT. It yields the protein CSVTGTGGLTGELFF.

This clone was seen once. The chain carries TRBV7-2 and TRBJ1-1; TRBD1 agrees at 9 bases. Trimming cost V 5 bases and J 4 bases; bases outside gene matches: 8. The CDR3 has 15 residues. The germline CDR1 and CDR2 sequences are SGHTA and FQGNSA. CDR3 DNA: TGTGCCAGCAGCGCTGGAGGGACAGGGACCACTGAAGCTTTCTTT. It translates to CASSAGGTGTTEAFF.

This chain's CDR3 is CASSYSMTPGDSYGYTF. The DNA for the CDR3 is TGTGCCAGCAGTTACTCGATGACCCCAGGGGATTCCTATGGCTACACCTTC. The V gene is TRBV6-2 or TRBV6-3, the J gene TRBJ1-2; perhaps TRBD1 as D (6 bases). The germline V gene encodes CDR1 MNHEY and CDR2 SVGEGT. Trimming left V 0 bases short and J 4 bases short, with 18 bases between. There are 17 residues in the CDR3.

The V and J genes are TRBV20-1 and TRBJ2-1, with D unresolved. V was pared by 3 bases and J by 3 bases, with 9 bases between. In germline, CDR1 is DFQATT, CDR2 SNEGSKA (reference sequence). This CDR3 contains 13 residues. This CDR3 reads CSASGPVYNEQFF. The CDR3 nucleotides read TGCAGTGCTAGTGGTCCCGTCTACAATGAGCAGTTCTTC.

This clone occurred a few times. V gene TRBV19 combines with J gene TRBJ1-2; 8 bases fit TRBD1. Germline CDR1 reads LNHDA; CDR2 reads SQIVND (reference sequence). The CDR3 loop spans 14 amino acids. The junction had 7 bases not matched to a gene; V was cut back by 3 bases and J by 7 bases. This CDR3 reads CASSMWAGGFGYTF. DNA of the CDR3: TGTGCCAGTAGTATGTGGGCAGGGGGCTTTGGCTACACCTTC.

This clone was seen a handful of times. The V call is TRBV28, the J call TRBJ2-3, with 12 bases lining up with TRBD2. The CDR3 runs 17 residues. Germline V gene sequence: CDR1 MDHEN, CDR2 SYDVKM. Trimming at V came to 1 base and at J to 9 bases, leaving 11 bases not matched to a gene. The CDR3 bases are TGTGCCAGCAGTTTATTGTCCCTAGCGGGAGGGCCAGGGACGCAGTATTTT. It yields the protein CASSLLSLAGGPGTQYF.

The chain uses TRBV7-3 and TRBJ2-5; D gene uncertain. The length of the CDR3 is 12 residues. CDR1 and CDR2 from the germline V gene are SGHTA and FQGTGA. V was pared by 4 bases and J by 5 bases, with 8 bases between. The CDR3 coding sequence is TGTGCCAGCAGCTCTGTCCCGGAGACCCAGTACTTC. It codes for CASSSVPETQYF. The full variable domain, its missing parts supplied by reference TRBV7-3 and TRBJ2-5, is GAGVSQTPSNKVTEKGKYVELRCDPISGHTALYWYRQSLGQGPEFLIYFQGTGAADDSGLPNDRFFAVRPEGSVSTLKIQRTERGDSAVYLCASSSVPETQYFGPGTRLLVL.

This chain connects TRBV28 to TRBJ1-5; 8 bases map to TRBD1. The CDR3 has 14 amino acids. Germline V gene data show CDR1 as MDHEN and CDR2 as SYDVKM. V shed 7 bases, J shed 6 bases, and the junction held 8 bases outside the gene matches. DNA of the CDR3: TGTGCCAGCACCCCTCAGGGGGCTGGTCAGCCCCAGCATTTT. Its protein product is CASTPQGAGQPQHF.

DNA for the CDR3: TGTGCCAGCAGGCTAGACAGGGGGCGCCCAGATACGCAGTATTTT. Residues: CASRLDRGRPDTQYF. The chain combines TRBV27 with TRBJ2-3; 10 nucleotides agree with TRBD1. CDR3 length: 15 residues. Germline V gene data show CDR1 as MNHEY and CDR2 as SMNVEV (reference sequence). Unmatched junction bases numbered 7, after V lost 6 bases and J lost 4 bases.

The chain uses TRBV18 and TRBJ2-5; 12 bases match TRBD2. The CDR3 runs 16 residues. Germline V lookup: CDR1 KGHSH, CDR2 LQKENI. J lost 3 bases, V lost 0 bases, and 2 bases had no gene match. The CDR3 sequence is CASSPPGLAGEETQYF. As DNA, the CDR3 is TGTGCCAGCTCACCACCGGGACTAGCGGGCGAAGAGACCCAGTACTTC.

The chain employs TRBV6-5 and TRBJ1-2; 7 nucleotides agree with TRBD1. V lost 7 bases to trimming and J lost 4 bases; unmatched junction nucleotides: 9. CDR1 is MNHEY and CDR2 is SVGAGI in the germline V gene. CDR3 length: 14 amino acids. CDR3 in amino acids: CASNRQGGSYGYTF. The DNA of the CDR3 is TGTGCCAGCAACAGACAGGGAGGGTCCTATGGCTACACCTTC.

The chain recombines TRBV25-1 with TRBJ2-1; TRBD1 matches at 7 bases. Germline CDR1 and CDR2: MGHDK and SYGVNS. V gave up 6 bases and J gave up 0 bases; unmatched junction bases: 8. The CDR3 sequence is 16 residues long. The CDR3 DNA reads as TGTGCCAGCAGGGGACCGGGACAGAGCTCCTACAATGAGCAGTTCTTC. It encodes CASRGPGQSSYNEQFF.

The CDR3 DNA is TGTGCCAGCAGTGGGGACAGGGGCCAAGAGACCCAGTACTTC. This gives the protein CASSGDRGQETQYF. This chain connects TRBV28 to TRBJ2-5; 10 nucleotides line up with TRBD1. Germline V gives CDR1 MDHEN, CDR2 SYDVKM. CDR3 size: 14 residues. The ends lost 5 bases at V and 1 base at J; junction bases unmatched: 1.

This clone is a singleton in its sample. This may stem from a read error, because a much larger clone lies one nucleotide away. V gene TRBV28 combines with J gene TRBJ2-2; 7 bases are shared with TRBD2. The junction had 2 bases not matched to a gene; V was cut back by 3 bases and J by 4 bases. The V gene's germline CDR1 is MDHEN and CDR2 SYDVKM. This CDR3 has 14 amino acids. CDR3 nucleotides: TGTGCCAGCAGTTTGACTAGCACCACCGGGGAGCTGTTTTTT. Its translation: CASSLTSTTGELFF.